These T cell receptor beta chains were read from a single sample in a study of T-cell reconstitution after alpha-beta-depleted transplantation in children. Each CDR3 protein is one row after TCRdb ran MiXCR on the PCR reads. The table includes a few hundred thousand distinct CDR3 sequences, about 9.4% detected once. Source: PBMCs from the stem cell graft donor, taken from the stem cell graft. These receptor sequences come from a human donor who donated a stem cell graft to a child with acute lymphoblastic leukemia. Each CDR3 is given with its conserved first and last residue. D genes are given only for firm matches. Clone size is given for some rows only: seen once, a few or many times, or a class if the clone is expanded.

size | D | J | V | CDR3 | DNA
many | TRBD1 | TRBJ1-6 | TRBV5-1 | CASSSRPGQGASSYNSPLHF | TGCGCCAGCAGCTCCCGACCGGGACAGGGGGCTAGCTCCTATAATTCACCCCTCCACTTT
. | . | TRBJ1-6 | TRBV11-2 | CASSLGGPGAKYNSPLHF | TGTGCCAGCAGCTTAGGGGGGCCGGGGGCGAAGTATAATTCACCCCTCCACTTT
many | TRBD2 | TRBJ2-1 | TRBV15 | CATSRGTSGKYNEQFF | TGTGCCACCAGCAGAGGGACTAGCGGTAAATACAATGAGCAGTTCTTC
many | . | TRBJ1-2 | TRBV7-9 | CASSTGDYGYTF | TGTGCCAGCAGCACCGGGGACTATGGCTACACCTTC
. | . | TRBJ2-7 | TRBV9 | CASSVGIWSYEQYF | TGTGCCAGCAGCGTAGGGATTTGGAGCTACGAGCAGTACTTC
. | TRBD1 | TRBJ1-2 | TRBV20-1 | CSAPPPTGVYGGYTF | TGCAGTGCTCCTCCCCCAACAGGGGTTTACGGGGGCTACACCTTC
. | TRBD1 | TRBJ2-3 | TRBV5-1 | CASSLGQGAIANTQYF | TGCGCCAGCAGCTTGGGACAGGGGGCCATAGCGAATACGCAGTATTTT
few | . | TRBJ1-1 | TRBV9 | CASSVDPVELSGAFF | TGTGCCAGCAGCGTAGATCCCGTGGAATTGAGCGGAGCTTTCTTT
. | . | TRBJ2-2 | TRBV20-1 | CSARDSIATGELFF | TGCAGTGCTAGAGATAGCATAGCCACCGGGGAGCTGTTTTTT
. | TRBD1 | TRBJ2-4 | TRBV15 | CATSPSRDREGTAKNIQYF | TGTGCCACCAGCCCTTCCCGGGACAGGGAAGGGACGGCCAAAAACATTCAGTACTTC
. | TRBD2 | TRBJ2-3 | TRBV3-1 | CASSLAGKADTQYF | TGTGCCAGCAGCCTAGCGGGAAAGGCAGATACGCAGTATTTT
. | TRBD2 | TRBJ2-7 | TRBV5-1 | CASSLGLAGPTGGYEQYF | TGCGCCAGCAGCTTGGGACTAGCGGGGCCTACTGGCGGTTACGAGCAGTACTTC
few | TRBD1 | TRBJ1-2 | TRBV7-9 | CASSPSGRGQSGYTF | TGTGCCAGCAGCCCTTCGGGCAGGGGGCAAAGTGGCTACACCTTC
. | TRBD1 | TRBJ1-5 | TRBV20-1 | CSANVAGGSNQPQHF | TGCAGTGCTAATGTGGCAGGGGGCAGCAATCAGCCCCAGCATTTT
. | TRBD2 | TRBJ2-5 | TRBV5-1 | CASSGNGLAGVETQYF | TGCGCCAGCAGCGGAAATGGACTAGCGGGAGTCGAGACCCAGTACTTC
many | TRBD1 | TRBJ2-1 | TRBV28 | CASRLQGANEQFF | TGTGCCAGCAGGTTACAGGGGGCGAATGAGCAGTTCTTC
. | . | TRBJ1-3 | TRBV6-2/TRBV6-3 | CASSRQTRSGNTIYF | TGTGCCAGCAGTCGACAGACCCGCTCTGGAAACACCATATATTTT
many | . | TRBJ2-7 | TRBV5-5 | CASSRDPAYEQYF | TGTGCCAGCAGCCGCGACCCAGCCTACGAGCAGTACTTC
. | . | TRBJ2-7 | TRBV5-1 | CASSLATRYEQYF | TGCGCCAGCAGCTTGGCGACTAGGTACGAGCAGTACTTC
. | . | TRBJ1-5 | TRBV19 | CAIWDRAGRAQHF | TGTGCCATTTGGGACCGCGCAGGGAGGGCCCAGCATTTT
many | TRBD2 | TRBJ2-1 | TRBV6-2/TRBV6-3 | CASSLSGRWNEQFF | TGTGCCAGCAGTCTTAGCGGGAGGTGGAATGAGCAGTTCTTC
many | . | TRBJ2-7 | TRBV7-9 | CASSLRSYEQYF | TGCGCCAGCAGCTTGAGATCCTACGAGCAGTACTTC
. | . | TRBJ2-1 | TRBV28 | CASSSLWLGEGPGYNEQFF | TGTGCCAGCAGTTCGCTTTGGTTGGGGGAAGGGCCCGGCTACAATGAGCAGTTCTTC
few | TRBD2 | TRBJ2-7 | TRBV15 | CATRKAGGTYEQYF | TGTGCCACGAGGAAAGCGGGAGGAACGTACGAGCAGTACTTC
many | . | TRBJ1-1 | TRBV15 | CATSRDRVTLEAFF | TGTGCCACCAGCAGAGATAGGGTAACACTTGAAGCTTTCTTT